The 29 T cell receptor beta chains presented below share a single source sample, sequenced in a study of cytomegalovirus exposure and HLA in healthy donors. PCR used 60 Vbeta primers and 13 Jbeta primers. TCRdb's table, derived via immunoSEQ multiplex PCR, lists solely in-frame clones and lacks some. The profile shows approximately 220,000 clones, 70% to 90% of them singletons. The material sequenced was PBMCs. Source of these receptors: a man aged 25 to 40 in good health and CMV-seronegative.

CDR3 amino acids: CASSSYRGNTGELFF. In nucleotides, the CDR3 is TGCGCCAGCTCCTCCTATAGGGGGAACACCGGGGAGCTGTTTTTT. The chain couples TRBV5-1 to TRBJ2-2, with TRBD1 as a possible D gene (5 bases). CDR3 length: 15 residues. Trimming left V 7 bases short and J 1 base short, with 14 bases between. Germline V CDR1 and CDR2: SGHRS, YFSETQ.

The J gene is TRBJ2-7, the V gene TRBV27, with 8 bases fitting TRBD1. The CDR3 consists of 16 residues. Unmatched junction bases numbered 7, after V lost 3 bases and J lost 0 bases. Germline V gene data show CDR1 as MNHEY and CDR2 as SMNVEV (reference sequence). The CDR3 DNA reads as TGTGCCAGCAGTTTGACAGGGGAAGGGTCCTCCTACGAGCAGTACTTC. It yields the protein CASSLTGEGSSYEQYF.

V is TRBV28 and J is TRBJ2-7, with 8 bases matching TRBD1. There are 12 residues in the CDR3. The V gene's germline CDR1 is MDHEN and CDR2 SYDVKM. Trimming at V came to 11 bases and at J to 5 bases, leaving 8 bases not matched to a gene. DNA of the CDR3: TGTGCCGGGACAAAGGACAGGGACGAGCAGTACTTC. It specifies CAGTKDRDEQYF.

The CDR3, as DNA: TGTGCCAGCAGCGCACCTCACCGGCAGGGTGGCTACAATGAGCAGTTCTTC. This translates into CASSAPHRQGGYNEQFF. The chain couples TRBV4-2 to TRBJ2-1; perhaps TRBD1 as D (5 bases). From germline, CDR1 is LGHNA and CDR2 YNFKEQ. Between the trimmed V and J ends, which lost 5 bases and 3 bases, there was a span of 20 bases. This CDR3 is 17 amino acids long.

This chain joins TRBV4-2 and TRBJ2-1; TRBD2 agrees at 11 bases. The germline V gene encodes CDR1 LGHNA and CDR2 YNFKEQ. The CDR3 loop spans 16 amino acids. Trimming at V came to 4 bases and at J to 3 bases, leaving 5 bases not matched to a gene. CDR3 region: CASSPPGLAVYNEQFF. CDR3 nucleotides: TGTGCCAGCAGCCCCCCGGGACTAGCGGTCTACAATGAGCAGTTCTTC.

This clone was recorded a few times. J is TRBJ1-3 and V is TRBV18; D is unresolved. CDR3 length equals 14 residues. The germline V and J ends were trimmed by 2 bases and 1 base, with 6 bases remaining between them. The germline gives CDR1 KGHSH, CDR2 LQKENI. The CDR3 DNA reads as TGTGCCAGCTCACCAGGGCAATCTGGAAACACCATATATTTT. This translates into CASSPGQSGNTIYF.

The chain employs TRBV6-5 and TRBJ2-1, with D hard to call. Trimming shortened V by 2 bases and J by 4 bases, and 9 bases separated the two germline ends. The CDR3 consists of 14 residues. Germline V gene sequence: CDR1 MNHEY, CDR2 SVGAGI. Written as DNA, the CDR3 is TGTGCCAGCAGTTACCAACAGTCGTACAATGAGCAGTTCTTC. Protein: CASSYQQSYNEQFF.

The J gene is TRBJ2-2, the V gene TRBV18, with 10 positions matching TRBD1. The germline V gene encodes CDR1 KGHSH and CDR2 LQKENI. Losses at the gene ends were 5 bases for V and 4 bases for J; bases not matched to a gene: 7. This CDR3 has 16 residues. For the CDR3, the DNA is TGTGCCAGCTCAGCCCCGGGACAGGGGCCCACCGGGGAGCTGTTTTTT. The encoded protein is CASSAPGQGPTGELFF.

The chain combines TRBV7-9 with TRBJ2-7; 8 positions agree with TRBD1. The CDR3 loop spans 13 amino acids. V lost 5 bases to trimming and J lost 2 bases; unmatched junction nucleotides: 2. Germline V lookup: CDR1 SEHNR, CDR2 FQNEAQ (reference sequence). CDR3 nucleotide sequence: TGTGCCAGCAGCCGGACAGGGACCTACGAGCAGTACTTC. The encoded protein is CASSRTGTYEQYF.

The chain couples TRBV4-3 to TRBJ2-1; D is unresolved. With 1 base removed from V and 8 bases from J, the gap between germline ends came to 9 bases. This CDR3 is 13 amino acids long. Germline V gene sequence: CDR1 LGHNA, CDR2 YSLEER. DNA for the CDR3: TGCGCCAGCAGCCAAGCGAGGCGCGATGAGCAGTTCTTC. This encodes CASSQARRDEQFF.

This chain joins TRBV5-1 and TRBJ2-3, with 7 bases that match TRBD2. The V and J ends lost 4 bases and 6 bases, in that order; junction bases with no gene match: 14. The CDR3 loop spans 16 amino acids. From germline, CDR1 is SGHRS and CDR2 YFSETQ. The CDR3 DNA is TGCGCCAGCAGCCCCCCCCGGACGGGGGGAGGCGATACGCAGTATTTT. Amino acids: CASSPPRTGGGDTQYF.

The J gene is TRBJ1-4, the V gene TRBV4-1; 11 bases map to TRBD1. This CDR3 comprises 15 residues. V dropped 5 bases and J dropped 5; count of bases not matched to a gene: 4. Germline V gene data show CDR1 as MGHRA and CDR2 as YSYEKL. CDR3 region: CASSDRTGGNEKLFF. CDR3 DNA sequence: TGCGCCAGCAGCGACCGGACAGGGGGCAATGAAAAACTGTTTTTT.

This chain uses TRBV9 with TRBJ2-6, with 11 bases that match TRBD1. Unmatched junction bases numbered 6, after V lost 4 bases and J lost 0 bases. The CDR3 has 18 amino acids. Germline CDR1 SGDLS, CDR2 YYNGEE. The CDR3 loop reads CASSLSGTGGSGANVLTF. CDR3 nucleotides: TGTGCCAGCAGCCTCTCCGGGACAGGGGGCTCTGGGGCCAACGTCCTGACTTTC.

This clone was observed a few times. The chain couples TRBV2 to TRBJ2-1, with 9 bases fitting TRBD1. CDR1 is SNHLY and CDR2 is FYNNEI in the germline V gene. Trimming cost V 8 bases and J 9 bases; bases outside gene matches: 5. There are 12 residues in the CDR3. The CDR3 region has the DNA TGTGCCAGCGGGACAGGGACAGGTGAGCAGTTCTTC. It encodes CASGTGTGEQFF.

This chain connects TRBV18 to TRBJ2-7, with 13 nucleotides matching TRBD2. Germline V gene data show CDR1 as KGHSH and CDR2 as LQKENI. The junction had 15 bases not matched to a gene; V was cut back by 6 bases and J by 7 bases. CDR3 length: 17 amino acids. The CDR3 region has the DNA TGTGCCAGCTCTCAGACTAGCGGGGGGCATCAGTCCGTGGAGCAGTACTTC. This gives the protein CASSQTSGGHQSVEQYF. Based on the CDR3 plus reference TRBV18 and TRBJ2-7, the full variable domain is NAGVMQNPRHLVRRRGQEARLRCSPMKGHSHVYWYRQLPEEGLKFMVYLQKENIIDESGMPKERFSAEFPKEGPSILRIQQVVRGDSAAYFCASSQTSGGHQSVEQYFGPGTRLTVT.

This clone was observed a few times. Compared with germline, one end of the junction differs, possibly owing to a read error. DNA for the CDR3: TGTGCCAGCAGTCCTACCGGGACTAGCGGGGAATGGCTCTTC. Protein: CASSPTGTSGEWLF. The rearrangement links TRBV28 to TRBJ2-1; 13 nucleotides align to TRBD2. Germline V gene data show CDR1 as MDHEN and CDR2 as SYDVKM. The CDR3 is 14 residues long.

The CDR3 DNA reads TGTGCCAGCAGTGAAAAGCGGGACTACGAGCAGTACTTC. As protein: CASSEKRDYEQYF. The V call is TRBV6-1, the J call TRBJ2-7, with 7 bases matching TRBD2. The CDR3 is made up of 13 amino acids. In germline, CDR1 is MNHNS, CDR2 SASEGT. V lost 2 bases to trimming and J lost 3 bases; unmatched junction nucleotides: 1.

This clone showed up just a few times. The chain combines TRBV28 with TRBJ2-7, with D maybe TRBD1 (6 bases). Germline V gene data show CDR1 as MDHEN and CDR2 as SYDVKM. Trimming took off 8 bases at V and 3 bases at J, with 8 bases between the two ends. The CDR3 is 11 residues long. CDR3 coding DNA: TGTGCCAGCGGGACACTCTACGAGCAGTACTTC. Translated: CASGTLYEQYF.

Concerning this clone: This sample also contains other DNA sequences that code for the same CDR3. The gene calls are TRBV27 and TRBJ2-5; 11 nucleotides agree with TRBD2. The V and J ends lost 5 bases and 2 bases, in that order; junction bases with no gene match: 4. Germline-derived CDR1 and CDR2 are MNHEY and SMNVEV (reference sequence). The CDR3 totals 15 residues. The CDR3 DNA sequence: TGTGCCAGCAGTCTCCTAGCGGGGGGACAAGAGACCCAGTACTTC. Amino acid sequence: CASSLLAGGQETQYF.

This clone was seen only a few times. The rearrangement links TRBV19 to TRBJ1-1; 7 bases agree with TRBD1. Losses at the gene ends were 4 bases for V and 3 bases for J; bases not matched to a gene: 17. The CDR3 totals 18 residues. The germline V gene has CDR1 LNHDA and CDR2 SQIVND (reference sequence). CDR3 sequence (DNA): TGTGCCAGTAGTACCAGGATCATAAGACAGGGCAGGGACACTGAAGCTTTCTTT. Encoded protein: CASSTRIIRQGRDTEAFF.

This clone has more than one count but fewer than ten. This sequence joins TRBV6-5 and TRBJ2-7, with 7 bases matching TRBD2. Germline V gene data show CDR1 as MNHEY and CDR2 as SVGAGI. The J segment lost 1 base and the V segment lost 4 bases, leaving 7 bases of the junction unmatched. This CDR3 comprises 15 residues. The CDR3 DNA is TGTGCCAGCAGTTCCGGCAGAGCGGGGTCCTACGAGCAGTACTTC. It is translated as CASSSGRAGSYEQYF.

This clone was observed once. The chain combines TRBV5-4 with TRBJ2-3; the D gene is possibly TRBD2 (5 bases). The germline CDR1 and CDR2 sequences are SGHNT and YYREEE (reference sequence). V dropped 4 bases and J dropped 7 bases, with 19 bases sitting between them. The CDR3 spans 15 residues. CDR3 in DNA: TGTGCCAGCAGCCTGGCCGGGGAGAAAAGATATACGCAGTATTTT. Translating it yields CASSLAGEKRYTQYF.

This chain uses TRBV9 with TRBJ2-5; 8 bases are a match to TRBD2. The CDR3 covers 16 residues. Germline V CDR1 and CDR2: SGDLS, YYNGEE. V was pared by 3 bases and J by 3 bases, with 10 bases of the junction left unmatched. The CDR3 DNA reads as TGTGCCAGCAGCGCACCGAGGAGCGGGGGAAAAGAGACCCAGTACTTC. It encodes CASSAPRSGGKETQYF.

This clone has a single count. Mismatch with germline at one junction end may stem from a read error. J is TRBJ1-2 and V is TRBV7-7; D not resolved. There are 15 residues in the CDR3. CDR1 SSHAT and CDR2 FNYEAQ come from the germline V gene (reference sequence). The CDR3, as DNA: TGTGCTAGCAGCTTAGAGTATGAGACTAACTATGGCTACACCTTC. The encoded protein is CASSLEYETNYGYTF.

About this clone itself: A junction end diverges from the germline sequence, so it may reflect a read error. CDR3 sequence reads: CSVEGVSGETQYF. For the CDR3, the DNA is TGCAGCGTCGAAGGGGTATCGGGAGAGACCCAGTACTTC. V is TRBV29-1 and J is TRBJ2-5; D is possibly TRBD1 (5 bases). This CDR3 region has 13 residues. CDR1 is SQVTM and CDR2 is ANQGSEA in the germline V gene.

The rearrangement uses TRBV5-1 and TRBJ2-3; 8 nucleotides match TRBD2. This CDR3 contains 15 residues. Unmatched junction bases numbered 11, after V lost 6 bases and J lost 5 bases. CDR1 is SGHRS, CDR2 YFSETQ, per germline. DNA of the CDR3: TGCGCCAGCAAACTAGCGGAGGGACTTGTAGATACGCAGTATTTT. It codes for CASKLAEGLVDTQYF.

This clone was recorded a few times. The chain carries TRBV4-2 and TRBJ2-5; no firm D call. The CDR3 has 14 residues. V was trimmed by 4 bases and J by 3 bases, leaving 12 bases between them. Germline V gene lookup returns CDR1 LGHNA and CDR2 YNFKEQ. DNA of the CDR3: TGTGCCAGCAGCCCCCCGCTGGCCGAAGAGACCCAGTACTTC. This sequence encodes CASSPPLAEETQYF.

The CDR3 sequence is CASSSTSGSGELFF. DNA for the CDR3: TGCGCCAGCAGCTCTACCTCAGGGTCCGGGGAGCTGTTTTTT. V and J are TRBV5-1 and TRBJ2-2; a possible D gene is TRBD1 (5 bases). The V end lost 3 bases, the J end lost 6 bases, and 12 bases lay between the germline ends. Germline CDR1 reads SGHRS; CDR2 reads YFSETQ. There are 14 residues in the CDR3. Filled out from reference TRBV5-1 and TRBJ2-2, the complete variable domain reads KAGVTQTPRYLIKTRGQQVTLSCSPISGHRSVSWYQQTPGQGLQFLFEYFSETQRNKGNFPGRFSGRQFSNSRSEMNVSTLELGDSALYLCASSSTSGSGELFFGEGSRLTVL.

The chain couples TRBV10-3 to TRBJ2-7; D remains ambiguous. This CDR3 has 14 amino acids. Trimming shortened V by 3 bases and J by 2 bases, and 11 bases separated the two germline ends. Germline V CDR1 and CDR2: ENHRY, SYGVKD. The CDR3 region is CAISETRRTYEQYF. The CDR3 DNA sequence: TGTGCCATCAGTGAAACCCGCAGAACCTACGAGCAGTACTTC.